The entry below describes one T cell receptor (beta chain). The data are from a study of beta chain features in type 1 diabetes. Expressed TCRB transcripts were sequenced because the isolated RNA had all been reverse transcribed beforehand. This table comes from immunoSEQ multiplex PCR, and its TCRdb copy is limited to in-frame clones, with some not included. The table lists around 330,000 clones, approximately 9.9% of them singletons. The CDR3 spans 11 residues. Trimming stripped 7 bases from V and 12 bases from J, with 15 bases between. Germline CDR1 is MDHEN and CDR2 is SYDVKM. The chain recombines TRBV28 with TRBJ1-1; D gene uncertain. The sequence was obtained from a woman aged 25 to 39 in good health. What was sequenced was naive CD4+ T cells from blood. The CDR3: CASNGGLKTFF. The CDR3 DNA follows: TGTGCCAGCAATGGAGGGTTGAAGACTTTCTTT.